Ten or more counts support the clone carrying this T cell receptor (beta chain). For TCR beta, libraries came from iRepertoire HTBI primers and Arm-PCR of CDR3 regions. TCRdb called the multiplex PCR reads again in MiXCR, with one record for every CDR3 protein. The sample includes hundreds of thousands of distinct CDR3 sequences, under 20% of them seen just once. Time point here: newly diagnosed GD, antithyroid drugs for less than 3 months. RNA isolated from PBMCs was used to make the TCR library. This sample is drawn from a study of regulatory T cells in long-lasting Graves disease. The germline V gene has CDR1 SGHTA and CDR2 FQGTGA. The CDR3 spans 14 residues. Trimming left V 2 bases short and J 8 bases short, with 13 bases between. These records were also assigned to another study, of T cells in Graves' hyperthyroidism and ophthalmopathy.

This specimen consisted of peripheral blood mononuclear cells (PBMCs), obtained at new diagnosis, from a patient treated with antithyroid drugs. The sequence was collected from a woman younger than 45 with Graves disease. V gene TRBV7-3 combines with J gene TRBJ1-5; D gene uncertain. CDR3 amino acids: CASSLFPLEEPQHF. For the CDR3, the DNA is TGTGCCAGCAGCTTATTCCCTCTTGAGGAGCCCCAGCATTTT.